Listed below are T cell receptor beta chains from one sample, sequenced in a study of blood T cell repertoires in COVID-19. Only in-frame clones appear in the TCRdb table, and some are missing; sequencing was by immunoSEQ multiplex PCR. The repertoire holds about 76,000 clones, roughly 85% seen once, with approximately 11% in the top ten. Sequencing used peripheral blood. All receptors derive from a man aged 55 to 70 with COVID-19, enrolled during active disease. The CDR3 runs from the conserved cysteine through the conserved F or W. D genes are given only for firm matches. Size values are once, few and many counts, or a class for expanded clones, and some rows have none.

clone size	D gene	V gene	J gene	CDR3 protein	CDR3 DNA
NA	NA	TRBV7-9	TRBJ1-1	CASSLSPFRAEAFF	TGTGCCAGCAGCTTAAGTCCCTTCAGGGCTGAAGCTTTCTTT
NA	NA	TRBV2	TRBJ2-3	CASTRTVDTQYF	TGTGCCAGCACCCGGACAGTCGATACGCAGTATTTT
NA	TRBD1	TRBV6-4	TRBJ1-1	CASSQTGDTEAFF	TGTGCCAGCAGTCAAACAGGGGACACTGAAGCTTTCTTT
NA	TRBD1	TRBV7-3	TRBJ2-7	CASSYGDREIYEQYF	TGTGCCAGCAGCTACGGGGACAGGGAAATCTACGAGCAGTACTTC
NA	NA	TRBV18	TRBJ1-1	CASSPGRMNTEAFF	TGTGCCAGCTCACCAGGCCGTATGAACACTGAAGCTTTCTTT
NA	TRBD1	TRBV5-1	TRBJ1-5	CASSSGQGNQPQHF	TGCGCCAGCAGCTCCGGACAGGGGAATCAGCCCCAGCATTTT
NA	TRBD2	TRBV30	TRBJ2-7	CAWTGTSGYEQYF	TGTGCCTGGACCGGGACTAGCGGATACGAGCAGTACTTC
NA	TRBD2	TRBV19	TRBJ2-5	CASSIEGGGPEETQYF	TGTGCCAGTAGTATAGAGGGGGGGGGACCGGAGGAGACCCAGTACTTC
NA	NA	TRBV5-1	TRBJ2-2	CASSLRENTGELFF	TGCGCCAGCAGCTTGAGAGAGAACACCGGGGAGCTGTTTTTT
few	NA	TRBV2	TRBJ1-1	CASTERQGANTEAFF	TGTGCCAGCACTGAACGGCAGGGTGCGAACACTGAAGCTTTCTTT
NA	NA	TRBV20-1	TRBJ2-5	CSASGGTGMWETQYF	TGCAGTGCTAGTGGGGGAACAGGGATGTGGGAGACCCAGTACTTC
NA	TRBD1	TRBV5-4	TRBJ1-5	CASSLDRGGAHQPQHF	TGTGCCAGCAGCTTGGACAGGGGAGGTGCCCATCAGCCCCAGCATTTT
NA	TRBD2	TRBV2	TRBJ2-3	CATPGLVADTQYF	TGTGCCACACCGGGACTAGTCGCAGATACGCAGTATTTT
NA	NA	TRBV5-1	TRBJ2-5	CASSLDTGQQETQYF	TGCGCCAGCAGCTTGGACACTGGACAGCAAGAGACCCAGTACTTC
NA	NA	TRBV24-1	TRBJ1-1	CATSDSGTQVEEAFF	TGTGCCACCAGTGATTCCGGGACTCAGGTTGAGGAAGCTTTCTTT
NA	NA	TRBV5-1	TRBJ1-3	CASSSEIARSGNTIYF	TGCGCCAGCAGCTCGGAGATTGCAAGATCTGGAAACACCATATATTTT
NA	TRBD1	TRBV7-3	TRBJ2-3	CASSADRYTDTQYF	TGTGCCAGCAGCGCGGACAGGTACACAGATACGCAGTATTTT
NA	NA	TRBV7-9	TRBJ2-1	CASSYLPNEQFF	TGTGCCAGCAGCTATCTACCCAATGAGCAGTTCTTC
NA	TRBD2	TRBV6-5	TRBJ2-5	CASSPSGLAKETQYF	TGTGCCAGCAGCCCCTCGGGACTAGCCAAAGAGACCCAGTACTTC
once	TRBD2	TRBV5-1	TRBJ2-3	CASSLAIGLAGESDTQYF	TGCGCCAGCAGCTTGGCCATCGGACTAGCGGGAGAATCAGATACGCAGTATTTT
NA	TRBD2	TRBV11-2	TRBJ2-2	CASSLRLAGGDTGELFF	TGTGCCAGCAGCTTAAGATTAGCGGGAGGCGACACCGGGGAGCTGTTTTTT
NA	NA	TRBV10-3	TRBJ1-1	CAIRGPNTEAFF	TGTGCCATCAGGGGCCCGAACACTGAAGCTTTCTTT
NA	NA	TRBV11-2	TRBJ2-2	CASSPMAVNTGELFF	TGTGCCAGCAGCCCCATGGCAGTCAACACCGGGGAGCTGTTTTTT
NA	NA	TRBV5-6	TRBJ2-1	CAGGFGGSYNEQFF	TGTGCCGGGGGCTTTGGGGGCTCCTACAATGAGCAGTTCTTC
NA	NA	TRBV5-1	TRBJ1-2	CASSLTGIDGYTF	TGCGCCAGCAGCTTAACAGGGATCGATGGCTACACCTTC
few	NA	TRBV6-5	TRBJ2-1	CASSSGELSSYNEQFF	TGTGCCAGCAGTTCTGGTGAACTGAGCTCCTACAATGAGCAGTTCTTC
NA	NA	TRBV28	TRBJ1-2	CASTLRGIAYGYTF	TGTGCCAGCACCTTAAGGGGGATCGCCTATGGCTACACCTTC
NA	TRBD1	TRBV7-9	TRBJ1-2	CASTQRGQGGKSYGYTF	TGTGCCAGCACCCAGAGGGGACAGGGGGGAAAGAGCTATGGCTACACCTTC
NA	NA	TRBV5-1	TRBJ2-2	CASSLDNPSNTGELFF	TGCGCCAGCAGCTTGGACAACCCATCGAACACCGGGGAGCTGTTTTTT
NA	TRBD1	TRBV19	TRBJ1-2	CASSIVTGGGGYTF	TGTGCCAGTAGTATAGTTACAGGGGGCGGTGGCTACACCTTC
NA	NA	TRBV7-9	TRBJ2-4	CASSLTGINIQYF	TGTGCCAGCAGCTTAACGGGAATAAACATTCAGTACTTC
NA	NA	TRBV29-1	TRBJ2-7	CSVTGSNYEQYF	TGCAGCGTTACGGGATCCAACTACGAGCAGTACTTC
NA	NA	TRBV5-1	TRBJ2-2	CASSLSTVKTGELFF	TGCGCCAGCAGCTTGTCGACAGTGAAAACCGGGGAGCTGTTTTTT
NA	TRBD2	TRBV29-1	TRBJ2-7	CSVGVSGRGEQYF	TGCAGCGTTGGGGTTAGCGGGAGAGGCGAGCAGTACTTC
NA	TRBD1	TRBV18	TRBJ1-2	CASSDRDRGGYTF	TGTGCCAGCTCGGACCGGGACAGGGGTGGCTACACCTTC
NA	TRBD2	TRBV7-6	TRBJ2-3	CASSLTGTRSNHRDTQYF	TGTGCCAGCAGCTTAACCGGGACTAGAAGCAACCACCGAGATACGCAGTATTTT
NA	NA	TRBV7-3	TRBJ2-3	CASSLTTDGLGGDGTDTQYF	TGTGCCAGCAGCTTAACGACAGACGGCCTCGGTGGAGATGGCACAGATACGCAGTATTTT